These 23 T cell receptor beta chains came from one sample sequenced in a study of cytomegalovirus exposure and HLA in healthy donors. The PCR employed 60 Vbeta primers together with 13 Jbeta primers. The data were produced by immunoSEQ multiplex PCR, yet TCRdb's version contains in-frame clones alone and is incomplete. The sample lists about 150,000 clones, approximately 80% seen once, with nearly 2.5% in the top ten. Sequencing was carried out using PBMCs. The receptors were sampled from a male donor in good health and CMV-seronegative.

The chain joins TRBV6-4 to TRBJ2-1; D uncertain. The length of the CDR3 is 14 residues. The V end was cut by 2 bases, the J end by 2 bases, with 7 bases between. Germline V CDR1 and CDR2: MRHNA, SNTAGT. The CDR3 region is CASSDEATYNEQFF. The CDR3 bases are TGTGCCAGCAGTGACGAGGCGACCTACAATGAGCAGTTCTTC.

In this sample, this clone turned up a few times. V is TRBV4-3 and J is TRBJ2-7, with 8 bases aligning to TRBD1. This CDR3 has 15 residues. Trimming took 0 bases from V and 5 from J; bases not matched to a gene: 6. Germline V CDR1 and CDR2: LGHNA, YSLEER. The DNA for the CDR3 is TGCGCCAGCAGCCAAGATGCCCGACAGGGGAACGAGCAGTACTTC. This codes for CASSQDARQGNEQYF.

The V gene is TRBV7-9, the J gene TRBJ1-4, with a tentative D call TRBD1 (5 bases). Trimming pared 5 bases from V and 4 bases from J, leaving 11 bases between. Germline V gene lookup returns CDR1 SEHNR and CDR2 FQNEAQ (reference sequence). This CDR3 has 14 residues. The DNA of the CDR3 is TGTGCCAGCAGCGGTCAAGGGGATAATGAAAAACTGTTTTTT. This encodes CASSGQGDNEKLFF.

This clone was counted between two and nine times. V gene TRBV7-2 combines with J gene TRBJ2-4, with 7 bases that match TRBD2. The CDR3 has 16 amino acids. Trimming removed 3 bases from V and 3 bases from J; junction bases left unmatched: 8. The V gene's germline CDR1 is SGHTA and CDR2 FQGNSA. The CDR3 protein is CASSLGGGGGKNIQYF. The CDR3 coding sequence is TGTGCCAGCAGCTTGGGCGGCGGGGGTGGCAAAAACATTCAGTACTTC.

This clone was counted a few times. The gene calls are TRBV5-4 and TRBJ2-1; 8 nucleotides line up with TRBD1. Germline CDR1 is SGHNT and CDR2 is YYREEE (reference sequence). Trimming removed 3 bases from V and 5 bases from J; junction bases left unmatched: 7. The CDR3 has 15 residues. The CDR3 protein is CASSSDEDRDNEQFF. DNA for the CDR3: TGTGCCAGCAGCTCGGACGAGGACAGGGACAATGAGCAGTTCTTC.

This chain uses TRBV7-9 with TRBJ1-1; 12 bases align to TRBD1. Germline V gene lookup returns CDR1 SEHNR and CDR2 FQNEAQ (reference sequence). V dropped 5 bases and J dropped 7; count of bases not matched to a gene: 14. The length of the CDR3 is 17 residues. CDR3 bases: TGTGCCAGCAGCCACCTAATAGGGACAGGGGGCGCCGGTGAAGCTTTCTTT. Its protein product is CASSHLIGTGGAGEAFF.

This chain uses TRBV28 with TRBJ1-5; 9 bases map to TRBD1. Germline CDR1 and CDR2: MDHEN and SYDVKM. J gave up 3 bases and V 6 bases, and 15 bases lay outside the gene matches. This CDR3 has 18 residues. The CDR3 loop reads CASRSYNRGPSSNQPQHF. The CDR3 DNA sequence: TGTGCCAGCAGGTCTTATAACAGGGGGCCCTCTTCCAATCAGCCCCAGCATTTT.

This clone was picked up one time. This sequence joins TRBV5-1 and TRBJ2-6; 7 nucleotides agree with TRBD1. Trimming took 1 base from V and 6 from J; bases not matched to a gene: 7. This CDR3 is built from 16 residues. Germline CDR1 reads SGHRS; CDR2 reads YFSETQ. Written as DNA, the CDR3 is TGCGCCAGCAGCTTGTCGACAGGGACGAAGGCCAACGTCCTGACTTTC. It codes for CASSLSTGTKANVLTF.

J is TRBJ2-1 and V is TRBV13; D call uncertain. CDR3 size: 13 residues. The V and J ends lost 5 bases and 8 bases respectively, with 13 bases between them. Germline V gene lookup returns CDR1 PRHDT and CDR2 FYEKMQ (reference sequence). In DNA form, the CDR3 reads TGTGCCAGCAGCCCCACGAACGGTGATGAGCAGTTCTTC. Translated, it gives CASSPTNGDEQFF.

The chain is built from TRBV29-1 and TRBJ1-1; D call uncertain. Germline V gives CDR1 SQVTM, CDR2 ANQGSEA. The CDR3 length is 13 residues. The V end lost 7 bases, the J end lost 6 bases, and 18 bases lay between the germline ends. CDR3 in amino acids: CSGGSRLGPEAFF. DNA of the CDR3: TGCAGCGGCGGGAGTCGACTTGGCCCTGAAGCTTTCTTT.

The gene calls are TRBV7-2 and TRBJ2-7; D might be TRBD2 (5 bases). CDR3 length equals 13 residues. Per the germline V gene, CDR1 is SGHTA and CDR2 is FQGNSA. The ends were cut back, 2 bases at V and 7 bases at J, with 12 bases in the middle. CDR3 amino acids: CASSLMAAGEQYF. The CDR3 bases are TGTGCCAGCAGCTTAATGGCCGCGGGTGAGCAGTACTTC. Full variable domain (rest looked up from reference TRBV7-2 and TRBJ2-7): GAGVSQSPSNKVTEKGKDVELRCDPISGHTALYWYRQSLGQGLEFLIYFQGNSAPDKSGLPSDRFSAERTGGSVSTLTIQRTQQEDSAVYLCASSLMAAGEQYFGPGTRLTVT.

This chain joins TRBV5-8 and TRBJ1-2, with TRBD1 identical over 8 bases. Per the germline V gene, CDR1 is SGHTS and CDR2 is YDEGEE. J gave up 8 bases and V 1 base, and 10 bases lay outside the gene matches. The CDR3 is made up of 15 amino acids. Here the CDR3 reads CASSLMGRGRQGYTF. CDR3 in DNA: TGTGCCAGCAGCTTGATGGGCAGGGGGCGTCAAGGCTACACCTTC.

The chain links TRBV2 to TRBJ2-1; 10 positions match TRBD2. Germline V gene lookup returns CDR1 SNHLY and CDR2 FYNNEI. The CDR3 is 14 residues long. V trimming: 8 bases; J trimming: 3 bases; junction bases outside the gene matches: 4. The CDR3 nucleotides are TGTGCCAGCGCTGGGACTAGCGTCTACAATGAGCAGTTCTTC. Translating gives CASAGTSVYNEQFF. Using reference TRBV2 and TRBJ2-1 for the parts outside the CDR3, the full variable domain is EPEVTQTPSHQVTQMGQEVILRCVPISNHLYFYWYRQILGQKVEFLVSFYNNEISEKSEIFDDQFSVERPDGSNFTLKIRSTKLEDSAMYFCASAGTSVYNEQFFGPGTRLTVL.

J is TRBJ2-7 and V is TRBV7-9; 9 positions agree with TRBD1. The CDR3 totals 15 residues. V shed 5 bases, J shed 3 bases, and the junction held 8 bases outside the gene matches. Germline assignment: CDR1 SEHNR and CDR2 FQNEAQ (reference sequence). The CDR3 DNA reads TGTGCCAGCAGCCCAAAGGGGACAGGGAACTACGAGCAGTACTTC. This sequence encodes CASSPKGTGNYEQYF.

The chain carries TRBV5-8 and TRBJ1-6; D is unclear. There are 14 residues in the CDR3. V lost 0 bases and J lost 10, with 11 bases in between. Germline CDR1 is SGHTS and CDR2 is YDEGEE. CDR3 protein: CASSLARIGSPLHF. As DNA, the CDR3 is TGTGCCAGCAGCTTGGCTAGAATCGGCTCACCCCTCCACTTT.

J is TRBJ2-3 and V is TRBV28; 10 nucleotides match TRBD1. The CDR3 is made up of 16 amino acids. Germline assignment: CDR1 MDHEN and CDR2 SYDVKM. The junction had 5 bases not matched to a gene; V was cut back by 2 bases and J by 3 bases. In nucleotides, the CDR3 is TGTGCCAGCAGTTTACGGGACAGGGGATTGACAGATACGCAGTATTTT. Residues: CASSLRDRGLTDTQYF.

CDR3 sequence reads: CASSSRTGWFSDNEQFF. CDR3 nucleotides: TGTGCCAGCAGCTCGCGGACAGGGTGGTTTTCGGACAATGAGCAGTTCTTC. The chain recombines TRBV14 with TRBJ2-1, with 8 bases matching TRBD1. CDR1 is SGHDN, CDR2 FVKESK, per germline. V dropped 5 bases and J dropped 5; count of bases not matched to a gene: 14. The CDR3 has 17 residues.

The J gene is TRBJ2-7, the V gene TRBV4-1, with TRBD1 matching 10 bases. CDR3 length: 15 residues. V lost 0 bases and J lost 3; bases outside the gene matches: 2. The V gene's germline CDR1 is MGHRA and CDR2 YSYEKL. CDR3 sequence: CASSQETGGDYEQYF. For the CDR3, the DNA is TGCGCCAGCAGCCAAGAGACAGGGGGCGACTACGAGCAGTACTTC.

The V call is TRBV5-1, the J call TRBJ2-7; TRBD1 aligns across 7 bases. This CDR3 is built from 14 residues. CDR1 is SGHRS and CDR2 is YFSETQ in the germline V gene. Trimming at V came to 5 bases and at J to 4 bases, leaving 9 bases not matched to a gene. CDR3 bases: TGCGCCAGCAGTTCTACAGGGGTGGCTTACGAGCAGTACTTC. Its translation: CASSSTGVAYEQYF.

This chain joins TRBV28 and TRBJ2-3; 9 bases align to TRBD2. J was trimmed by 5 bases and V by 1 base; bases with no gene match: 4. Looked up from germline, CDR1 is MDHEN and CDR2 is SYDVKM. The CDR3 is 15 amino acids. The CDR3 sequence is CASSLSGLAQDTQYF. CDR3 nucleotide sequence: TGTGCCAGCAGTTTATCCGGACTAGCGCAAGATACGCAGTATTTT.

This chain connects TRBV6-5 to TRBJ2-7; TRBD2 matches 7 bases. Trimming removed 3 bases from V and 6 bases from J; junction bases left unmatched: 5. The CDR3 is 13 residues long. Germline V gives CDR1 MNHEY, CDR2 SVGAGI. DNA for the CDR3: TGTGCCAGCAGTTATGGGGGGGTTGGCGAGCAGTACTTC. It is translated as CASSYGGVGEQYF.

The chain uses TRBV27 and TRBJ2-5; 8 bases agree with TRBD1. With 10 bases clipped from V and 4 bases from J, the junction kept 14 bases outside the gene matches. The CDR3 loop spans 15 amino acids. Germline V gives CDR1 MNHEY, CDR2 SMNVEV (reference sequence). The CDR3 is CATAPQDRVAETQYF. The CDR3 DNA sequence: TGTGCCACCGCACCGCAGGACAGGGTAGCAGAGACCCAGTACTTC.

The genes are TRBV5-1 and TRBJ2-5; 8 bases fit TRBD2. This CDR3 region has 14 residues. CDR1 SGHRS and CDR2 YFSETQ come from the germline V gene. J was trimmed by 5 bases and V by 3 bases; bases with no gene match: 6. CDR3 amino acids: CASSSLADTETQYF. The CDR3 bases are TGCGCCAGCAGCTCACTAGCGGACACGGAGACCCAGTACTTC.